This T cell receptor beta chain was recovered during a study of T cell changes during pregnancy in multiple sclerosis. The data were produced by immunoSEQ multiplex PCR, yet TCRdb's version contains in-frame clones alone and is incomplete. The data show tens of thousands of clones, approximately 94% seen once. Looked up from germline, CDR1 is SNHLY and CDR2 is FYNNEI. The CDR3 spans 15 residues. Trimming stripped 4 bases from V and 4 bases from J, with 17 bases between. The sequenced sample was CD4+ T cells from peripheral blood mononuclear cells, obtained in the first trimester of pregnancy. This chain joins TRBV2 and TRBJ2-7, with D possibly being TRBD2 (7 bases). The TCR was taken from a female donor with multiple sclerosis, enrolled in a pregnancy study. The CDR3: CASSVWGGAEYEQYF. CDR3 nucleotide sequence: TGTGCCAGCAGTGTATGGGGGGGGGCCGAATACGAGCAGTACTTC.